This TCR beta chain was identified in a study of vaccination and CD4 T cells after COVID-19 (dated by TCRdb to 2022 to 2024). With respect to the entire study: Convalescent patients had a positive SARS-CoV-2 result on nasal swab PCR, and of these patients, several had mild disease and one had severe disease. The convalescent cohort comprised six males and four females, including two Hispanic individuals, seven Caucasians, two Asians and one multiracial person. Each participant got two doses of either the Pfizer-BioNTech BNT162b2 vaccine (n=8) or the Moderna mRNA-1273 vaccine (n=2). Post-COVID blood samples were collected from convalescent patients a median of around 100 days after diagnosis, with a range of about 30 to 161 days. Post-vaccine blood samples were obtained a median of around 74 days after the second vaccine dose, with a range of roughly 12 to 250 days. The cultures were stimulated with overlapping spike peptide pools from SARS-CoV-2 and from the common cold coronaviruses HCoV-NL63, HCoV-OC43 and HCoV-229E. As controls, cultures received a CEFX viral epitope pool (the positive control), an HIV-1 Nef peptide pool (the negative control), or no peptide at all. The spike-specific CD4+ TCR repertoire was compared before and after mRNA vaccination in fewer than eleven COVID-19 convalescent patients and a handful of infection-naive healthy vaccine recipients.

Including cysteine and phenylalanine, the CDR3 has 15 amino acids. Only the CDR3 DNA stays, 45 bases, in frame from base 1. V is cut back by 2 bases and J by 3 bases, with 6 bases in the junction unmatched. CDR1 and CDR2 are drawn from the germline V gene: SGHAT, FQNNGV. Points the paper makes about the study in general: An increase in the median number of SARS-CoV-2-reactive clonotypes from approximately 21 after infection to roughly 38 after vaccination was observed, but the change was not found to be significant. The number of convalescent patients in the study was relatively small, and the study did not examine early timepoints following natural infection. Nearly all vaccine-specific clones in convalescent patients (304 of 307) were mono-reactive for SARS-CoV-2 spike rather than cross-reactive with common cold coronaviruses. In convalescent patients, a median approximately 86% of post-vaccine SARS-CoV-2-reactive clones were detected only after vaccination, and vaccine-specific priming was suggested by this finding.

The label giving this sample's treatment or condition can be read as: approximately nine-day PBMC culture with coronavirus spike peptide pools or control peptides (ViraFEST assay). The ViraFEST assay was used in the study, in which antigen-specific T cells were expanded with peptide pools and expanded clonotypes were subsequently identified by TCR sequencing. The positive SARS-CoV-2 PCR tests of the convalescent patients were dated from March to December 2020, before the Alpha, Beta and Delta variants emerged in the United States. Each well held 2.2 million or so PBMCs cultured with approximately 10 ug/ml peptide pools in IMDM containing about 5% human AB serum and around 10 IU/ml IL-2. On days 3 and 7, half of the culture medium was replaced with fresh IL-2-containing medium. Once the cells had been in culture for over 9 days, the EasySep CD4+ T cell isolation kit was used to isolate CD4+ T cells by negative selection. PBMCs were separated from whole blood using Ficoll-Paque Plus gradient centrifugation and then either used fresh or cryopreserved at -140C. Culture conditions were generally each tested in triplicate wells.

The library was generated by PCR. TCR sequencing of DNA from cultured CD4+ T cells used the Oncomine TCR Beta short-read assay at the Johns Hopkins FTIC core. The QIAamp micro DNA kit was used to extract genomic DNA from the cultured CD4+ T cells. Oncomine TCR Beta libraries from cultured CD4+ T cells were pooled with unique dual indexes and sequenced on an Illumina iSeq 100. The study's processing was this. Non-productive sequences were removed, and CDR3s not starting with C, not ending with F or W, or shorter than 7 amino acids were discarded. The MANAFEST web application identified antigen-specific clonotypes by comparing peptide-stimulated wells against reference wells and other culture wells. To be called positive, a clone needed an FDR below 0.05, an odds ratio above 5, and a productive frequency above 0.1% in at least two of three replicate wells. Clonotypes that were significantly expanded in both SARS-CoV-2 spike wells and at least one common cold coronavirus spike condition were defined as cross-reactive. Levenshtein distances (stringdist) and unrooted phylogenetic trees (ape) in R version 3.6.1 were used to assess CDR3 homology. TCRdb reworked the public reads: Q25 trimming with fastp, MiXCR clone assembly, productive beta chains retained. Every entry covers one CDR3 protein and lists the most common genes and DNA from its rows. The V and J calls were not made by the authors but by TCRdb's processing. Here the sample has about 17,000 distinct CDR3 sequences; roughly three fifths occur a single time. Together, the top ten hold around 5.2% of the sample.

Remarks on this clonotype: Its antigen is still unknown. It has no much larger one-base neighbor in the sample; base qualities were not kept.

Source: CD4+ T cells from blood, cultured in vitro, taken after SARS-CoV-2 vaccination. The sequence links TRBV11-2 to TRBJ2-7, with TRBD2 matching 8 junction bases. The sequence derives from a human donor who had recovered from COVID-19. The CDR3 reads CASSLTSGQFYEQYF. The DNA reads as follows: TGTGCCAGCAGCTTAACTAGCGGACAATTCTACGAGCAGTACTTC.